Listed below are T cell receptor beta chains from one sample, sequenced in a study of shared clonotypes between healthy human individuals. Libraries were prepared by immunoSEQ multiplex PCR; TCRdb keeps only in-frame clonotypes and omits some of them. The sample lists about 2 million clones; approximately 94% were seen once. Sequencing was done on a sample of naive CD8+ T cells sorted from blood. The receptors were gathered from a man between 18 and 35 years old in good health. Both conserved end residues are trimmed from each CDR3.

TRBJ2-1 | TRBV2 | ASKGEAGNAYNEQF
TRBJ2-3 | TRBV28 | ASSLYLADTQY
TRBJ2-3 | TRBV9 | ASSVVGGNTDTQY
TRBJ2-7 | TRBV30 | AWRTSDRASHEQY
TRBJ1-6 | TRBV6-5 | ASTYLGGASPLH
TRBJ2-2 | TRBV6-5 | ASSPRTYTGELF
TRBJ2-7 | TRBV4-3 | ASSPAETDYEQY
TRBJ2-2 | TRBV11-2 | ASSLPAGDTGELF
TRBJ1-5 | TRBV7-6 | ASSPGGFNQPQH
TRBJ2-5 | TRBV7-9 | ASSLGGNSQETQY
TRBJ2-1 | TRBV7-9 | ASSLGGGAEQF
TRBJ2-7 | TRBV28 | ASSQQVSYEQY
TRBJ2-1 | TRBV7-9 | ASSGSGGSSYNEQF
TRBJ1-2 | TRBV28 | ASSSLGQIYGYT
TRBJ2-1 | TRBV4-1 | ASSPVLAGDYNEQF
TRBJ1-2 | TRBV7-9 | ASSLSTGGSNYGYT
TRBJ2-1 | TRBV4-3 | ASSQALSQYNEQF
TRBJ2-2 | TRBV29-1 | SVPKNGELF
TRBJ2-2 | TRBV7-8 | ASSLSGVAGELF
TRBJ2-1 | TRBV27 | ASGYPGLVGEQF
TRBJ2-1 | TRBV5-6 | ASSFLAGEQF
TRBJ1-2 | TRBV28 | ASSLGGSYGYT
TRBJ2-7 | TRBV28 | ASSLDPTYEQY
TRBJ2-7 | TRBV7-8 | ASSLVTEGLAAYEQY
TRBJ2-3 | TRBV28 | ASSLFLSPGLAGGKFTDTQY
TRBJ2-7 | TRBV27 | ASSLGSGSYEQY
TRBJ1-2 | TRBV19 | ASSVTILYGYT
TRBJ2-3 | TRBV27 | ASSLAPRGGRRDTQY
TRBJ2-5 | TRBV7-3 | ASILTRQAGEETQY
TRBJ2-1 | TRBV6-5 | ASSSGTGGDYNEQF
TRBJ2-5 | TRBV7-9 | ASSPDRGLGETQY
TRBJ2-7 | TRBV2 | ASEGLASEQY
TRBJ2-2 | TRBV13 | ASSFSGTGELF
TRBJ2-1 | TRBV30 | ASSGSPSYNEQF
TRBJ2-5 | TRBV9 | ASSVGSLETQY
TRBJ2-7 | TRBV7-6 | ASSPRQGWAAEQY
TRBJ2-2 | TRBV6-6 | ASSYWGTGELF
TRBJ2-2 | TRBV6-6 | ASTFSGGELF
TRBJ2-5 | TRBV6-1 | ASSEMGLAGGETQY
TRBJ2-7 | TRBV29-1 | SVEERYEQY
TRBJ2-1 | TRBV6-5 | ASSPGLVGNEQF
TRBJ1-5 | TRBV9 | ASGGEPGQPQH
TRBJ2-5 | TRBV5-5 | ASSEGHEETQY
TRBJ1-4 | TRBV6-1 | ASSDWFATNEKLF
TRBJ1-1 | TRBV19 | ASEGPEAF
TRBJ1-4 | TRBV28 | ASSSRQRDEKLF
TRBJ2-1 | TRBV10-2 | ASSVLSGTYNEQF